This TCR beta chain was captured in a study of T cells after yellow fever vaccination. Study context: SMART-Seq v4 Ultra Low Input prepared the low-cell-number fractions.

General study results and limits: Reappearance after the booster was seen for most primary-vaccination clones, at 95% to 96% CD4 and 80% to 90% CD8. Contamination by abundant bulk-population clonotypes could be present in FACS-sorted repertoires. Faster peaking, at day 5 versus 15, marked a secondary response that was weaker.

Germline assignment: CDR1 SGHVS and CDR2 FNYEAQ. The length of the CDR3 is 13 residues. V lost 1 base, J lost 8 bases, and 11 bases lay in between. TCRdb re-called the 5' RACE reads through MiXCR, storing one row per CDR3 protein. The sample holds approximately 510,000 distinct CDR3 sequences; 20% to 25% are singletons and the top ten take about a sixth. This clonotype has ten or more counts. The antigen is not known. The chain carries TRBV7-6 and TRBJ1-2; no reliable D call. The specimen comprised PBMCs, sampled approximately 20 days after the first yellow fever vaccination. This receptor was taken from a man aged 18 to 29 who received the YFV17D yellow fever vaccine. CDR3 DNA: TGTGCCAGCAGCTTAGGGCCAGGACTAGGCTACACCTTC. Translation gives CASSLGPGLGYTF.